The T cell receptor (beta chain) under discussion was sequenced for a study of T cells in Graves' hyperthyroidism and ophthalmopathy. The table lists this clonotype with many counts. The TCR beta CDR3 regions underwent amplification using RNA transcripts as the source. First-round RT-PCR targeting the TCR CDR3 was performed with the HTBI primer set. One entry per CDR3 protein results from TCRdb running MiXCR on the multiplex PCR reads. This sample has 600,000 to 700,000 distinct CDR3 sequences, with 14% to 15% found just once. The CDR3 is 13 amino acids. Germline V CDR1 and CDR2: MDHEN, SYDVKM. V gave up 3 bases and J gave up 6 bases, with 11 bases separating them.

This sequence was found in a woman aged 40 to 49 with Graves' ophthalmopathy. V and J are TRBV28 and TRBJ2-5, with D possibly being TRBD2 (6 bases). The sequencing input was blood. CDR3 amino acids: CASSFGTRQTQYF. CDR3 bases: TGTGCCAGCAGTTTCGGGACTCGCCAGACCCAGTACTTC.